The rows below give T cell receptor beta chains drawn from one sample of a study of cytomegalovirus exposure and HLA in healthy donors. Method: immunoSEQ multiplex PCR; TCRdb's copy keeps in-frame clones and lacks some. This sample has roughly 120,000 clones, with around 62% found just once. The sequenced sample was PBMCs. All receptors come from a woman in her thirties or forties in good health and CMV-seropositive. CDR3s include the opening cysteine and the closing phenylalanine or tryptophan. The D gene is left open where the match is weak. Some rows mark clone size as missing; the rest say once, few, many or name a class of expanded clone.

-,TRBV7-9,TRBJ1-5,12,TRBD1,TGTGCCAGCAGCTTCGGACAGGGCGGCCAGCATTTT,CASSFGQGGQHF
-,TRBV7-8,TRBJ2-5,13,-,TGTGCCAGCAGTTGGGACTTCCAAGAGACCCAGTACTTC,CASSWDFQETQYF
-,TRBV6-5,TRBJ2-4,11,-,TGTGCCAGCAGTTACCGGAGCATTCAGTACTTC,CASSYRSIQYF
-,TRBV19,TRBJ2-5,14,-,TGTGCCAGTAGGCCCGGAGGGGTTGGAGAGACCCAGTACTTC,CASRPGGVGETQYF
-,TRBV5-1,TRBJ2-7,14,TRBD1,TGCGCCAGCAGCCTGGACAGGGTTAGGTACGAGCAGTACTTC,CASSLDRVRYEQYF
-,TRBV4-2,TRBJ1-1,14,-,TGTGCCAGCAGCCCGGGACACTCGAACACTGAAGCTTTCTTT,CASSPGHSNTEAFF
-,TRBV4-1,TRBJ2-5,16,-,TGCGCCAGCAGCGAGCGCGTGAAACAGGAAGAAGAGACCCAGTACTTC,CASSERVKQEEETQYF
-,TRBV11-2,TRBJ1-2,13,-,TGTGCCAGCAGCTTAGAGGACTCGGGGGGCTACACCTTC,CASSLEDSGGYTF
few,TRBV9,TRBJ2-5,15,TRBD2,TGTGCCAGCAGCGAAAGCGGGAGTGGGTCAGAGACCCAGTACTTC,CASSESGSGSETQYF
few,TRBV28,TRBJ1-2,16,TRBD1,TGTGCCAGCAGCCAACCGAAAGGGACAGGGGGGGAAGGCTACACCTTC,CASSQPKGTGGEGYTF
few,TRBV5-1,TRBJ2-2,16,-,TGCGCCAGCAGCTTGGGCGTGAGGAGGAACACCGGGGAGCTGTTTTTT,CASSLGVRRNTGELFF
few,TRBV4-3,TRBJ1-4,15,-,TGCGCCAGCAGCCAAGAAGGACTGGGAAATGAAAAACTGTTTTTT,CASSQEGLGNEKLFF
-,TRBV20-1,TRBJ2-1,9,-,TGCAGTGCTAGACGGGACACCATCTTC,CSARRDTIF